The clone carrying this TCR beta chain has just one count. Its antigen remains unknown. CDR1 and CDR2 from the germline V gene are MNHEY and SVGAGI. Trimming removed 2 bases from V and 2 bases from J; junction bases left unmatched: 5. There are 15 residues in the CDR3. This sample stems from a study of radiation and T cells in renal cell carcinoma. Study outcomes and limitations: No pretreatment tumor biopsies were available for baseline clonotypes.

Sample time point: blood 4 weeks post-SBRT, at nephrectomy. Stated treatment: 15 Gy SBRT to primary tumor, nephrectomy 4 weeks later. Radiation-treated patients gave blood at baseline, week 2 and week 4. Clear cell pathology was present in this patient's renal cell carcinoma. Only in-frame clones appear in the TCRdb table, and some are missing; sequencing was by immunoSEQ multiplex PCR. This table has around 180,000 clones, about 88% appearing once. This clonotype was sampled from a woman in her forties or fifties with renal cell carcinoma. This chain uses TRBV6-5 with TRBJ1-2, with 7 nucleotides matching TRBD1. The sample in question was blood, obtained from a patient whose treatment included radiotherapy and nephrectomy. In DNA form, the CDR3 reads TGTGCCAGCAGTTACGCTCCGACAGGGAACTATGGCTACACCTTC. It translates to CASSYAPTGNYGYTF.